This TCR beta chain stems from a study of blood T cells in healthy people across ages. Whole-study findings and limits: Conclusively comparing naive with antigen-experienced cells was impossible with unsorted PBMCs. It was held that diversity estimates obtained from one million T cells represented underestimates.

Worth noting for this clonotype: Its antigen is undetermined.

Combining a sample-barcoded 5' primer with a J-beta primer mix, a second PCR ran for roughly 7 to 11 cycles. One entry per CDR3 protein results from TCRdb running MiXCR on the 5' RACE reads. There are 650,000 to 700,000 distinct CDR3 sequences in the sample; under 65% occur only once, and approximately 12% lies in the top ten. Germline values: CDR1 SQVTM, CDR2 ANQGSEA. There are 13 residues in the CDR3. With 2 bases removed from V and 9 bases from J, the gap between germline ends came to 14 bases. The sample comprised blood. V usage is TRBV29-1 and J usage is TRBJ2-1; D may correspond to TRBD1 or TRBD2 (5 bases each). This receptor was identified in a woman of 80 years or more in good health. The CDR3 DNA follows: TGCAGCGTTGAAACCCAGGGTGCGGGTGAGCAGTTCTTC. It specifies CSVETQGAGEQFF.